Listed here is a single T cell receptor (beta chain). Its cognate antigen is unknown. Amplification yielded TCR beta CDR3 regions, with RNA transcripts as the source. The primer set for the first-round RT-PCR of the TCR CDR3 was HTBI. From the multiplex PCR reads, TCRdb called clonotypes with MiXCR, one entry per CDR3 protein. The repertoire has approximately 520,000 distinct CDR3 sequences, around 24% of them found once; the top ten carry 11%. In the ophthalmopathy cohort, Clinical Activity Score was at least 3, NOSPECS grade at least 4, and duration under 3 months. Reasons for excluding patients were uncontrolled infection, other autoimmune disease, pregnancy or lactation. The data were taken from a study of T cells in Graves' hyperthyroidism and ophthalmopathy. Findings and caveats of the study: The model's output predicted ophthalmopathy at a median of 6.5 months prior to onset. Within blood appeared most thyroid clonotypes that had expanded above 0.001.

Deletions cut 6 bases from V and 2 bases from J, with 14 bases between. Per the germline V gene, CDR1 is MNHNS and CDR2 is SASEGT. This CDR3 comprises 15 residues. The sample was blood. The clonotype comes from a woman aged 25 to 39 with Graves' ophthalmopathy. The chain has TRBV6-1 and TRBJ1-5, with D maybe TRBD1 (6 bases). CDR3 sequence: CASREQGTGNQPQHF. CDR3 nucleotides: TGTGCCAGCAGAGAGCAGGGGACTGGCAATCAGCCCCAGCATTTT.